This TCR beta chain was identified in a study of T-cell memory formation after mild COVID-19. This CDR3 spans 15 amino acids. In germline, CDR1 is SGHVS, CDR2 FQNEAQ. The V and J ends lost 5 bases and 6 bases respectively, with 20 bases between them. TCRdb re-derived calls from the 5' RACE reads in MiXCR, one entry per CDR3 protein. The data show roughly 500,000 distinct CDR3 sequences, roughly 22% seen once. Study observations and caveats: Clones shrinking from day 15 to 85 showed even CD4/CD8 mixes; later expanders tilted CD4+.

Only a few counts were recorded for this clonotype. The antigen remains unidentified. Sequenced input: PBMCs or a T cell subset sorted from them (not recorded which). The chain joins TRBV7-8 to TRBJ2-7; D assignment may be TRBD1 or TRBD2 (5 bases each). The TCR sequence derives from an adult woman who had mild COVID-19 (a few samples of this study predate the infection). Cell type and time point are not known. CDR3 in DNA: TGTGCCAGCAGCCAAGATCTAGGGACCGAGGTCGAGCAGTACTTC. It translates to CASSQDLGTEVEQYF.